These 27 T cell receptor beta chains originate from one sample sequenced in a study of shared clonotypes between healthy human individuals. Clones were read by immunoSEQ multiplex PCR, and TCRdb kept only the in-frame ones, dropping some. This sample has approximately 1.4 million clones, with 95% to 99% found just once. Sequences were obtained from naive CD4+ T cells sorted from blood. This sample's subset: CD45RA+ positively selected. The receptors were sampled from a man aged 25-40 years in good health.

The rearrangement links TRBV28 to TRBJ2-1; D might be TRBD1 or TRBD2, each matching 5 bases. V gave up 5 bases and J gave up 9 bases, with 11 bases separating them. Per germline, CDR1 MDHEN and CDR2 SYDVKM. This CDR3 has 12 amino acids. The CDR3 is CASSPRGVEQFF. DNA of the CDR3: TGTGCCAGCAGTCCTAGGGGAGTTGAGCAGTTCTTC.

The rearrangement joins TRBV9 to TRBJ1-1, with TRBD1 as a possible D gene (5 bases). Trimming removed 4 bases at V and 3 bases at J, with 16 bases between. Germline values: CDR1 SGDLS, CDR2 YYNGEE. The CDR3 is 15 amino acids. The CDR3 sequence: CASSPLGTGDTEAFF. The CDR3 region has the DNA TGTGCCAGCAGCCCATTGGGGACGGGAGACACTGAAGCTTTCTTT.

V and J are TRBV2 and TRBJ2-5, with TRBD1 identical over 10 bases. J was trimmed by 4 bases and V by 6 bases; bases with no gene match: 2. Germline CDR1 is SNHLY and CDR2 is FYNNEI. The CDR3 runs to 13 residues. CDR3 amino acids: CASRTGGVETQYF. CDR3 in DNA: TGTGCCAGCAGGACAGGGGGCGTAGAGACCCAGTACTTC.

The J gene is TRBJ2-1, the V gene TRBV2; no clear D. Trimming cost V 7 bases and J 4 bases, with 5 bases left between them. CDR3 length equals 11 residues. The germline CDR1 and CDR2 sequences are SNHLY and FYNNEI. The CDR3 DNA sequence: TGTGCCAGCACCCAGTACAATGAGCAGTTCTTC. Translation gives CASTQYNEQFF.

This chain joins TRBV6-5 and TRBJ2-3; 10 nucleotides align to TRBD2. The CDR3 runs 15 residues. V was clipped by 6 bases and J by 2 bases; unmatched bases: 5. The germline gives CDR1 MNHEY, CDR2 SVGAGI. The CDR3 bases are TGTGCCAGCAGACCCGGACTAGCGGCCACAGATACGCAGTATTTT. It codes for CASRPGLAATDTQYF.

The chain uses TRBV2 and TRBJ2-1, with 9 bases matching TRBD2. The CDR3 totals 14 residues. CDR1 SNHLY and CDR2 FYNNEI come from the germline V gene. V lost 5 bases, J lost 8 bases, and 7 bases stayed unmatched. CDR3 loop: CASSLAGTRHEQFF. The DNA for the CDR3 is TGTGCCAGCAGTCTAGCGGGAACCCGCCATGAGCAGTTCTTC.

Only one count was recorded for this clone. This chain connects TRBV5-1 to TRBJ2-7; tentative D call: TRBD1 (5 bases). Germline CDR1 SGHRS, CDR2 YFSETQ. Trimming took off 4 bases at V and 4 bases at J, with 18 bases between the two ends. CDR3 length equals 15 residues. The CDR3 reads CASSQDIGRQYEQYF. CDR3 sequence (DNA): TGCGCCAGCAGCCAGGACATAGGAAGGCAGTACGAGCAGTACTTC.

This clone was counted once. The rearrangement links TRBV5-1 to TRBJ2-3; 8 positions agree with TRBD2. In germline, CDR1 is SGHRS, CDR2 YFSETQ. The J segment lost 10 bases and the V segment lost 1 base, leaving 20 bases of the junction unmatched. The CDR3 extends over 18 amino acids. The CDR3 nucleotides are TGCGCCAGCAGCTTGACCCGGAGTAGCGGGGCGGCCTGGGCGTCGCAGTATTTT. The encoded protein is CASSLTRSSGAAWASQYF.

This chain joins TRBV5-1 and TRBJ2-5, with 9 bases aligning to TRBD2. CDR1 and CDR2 from the germline V gene are SGHRS and YFSETQ. CDR3 length: 14 amino acids. Trimming took 4 bases from V and 5 from J; bases not matched to a gene: 6. CDR3 DNA sequence: TGCGCCAGCAGCGAGCTAGCGGGGTCGGAGACCCAGTACTTC. It specifies CASSELAGSETQYF.

The chain uses TRBV5-1 and TRBJ2-2; D is possibly TRBD2 (6 bases). Germline lookup yields CDR1 SGHRS and CDR2 YFSETQ. Between the trimmed V and J ends, which lost 6 bases and 1 base, there was a span of 13 bases. The CDR3 contains 15 residues. The CDR3 sequence: CASTRTGVNTGELFF. CDR3 bases: TGCGCCAGCACCCGAACGGGAGTGAACACCGGGGAGCTGTTTTTT.

The chain joins TRBV5-6 to TRBJ1-2, with a weak D call TRBD1 (5 bases). Trimming cost V 1 base and J 5 bases, with 18 bases left between them. Germline values: CDR1 SGHDT, CDR2 YYEEEE. The CDR3 is 16 amino acids. The CDR3 nucleotides are TGTGCCAGCAGCTTGAGACAGACCTCCAAGGGATATGGCTACACCTTC. The encoded protein is CASSLRQTSKGYGYTF.

This clone appeared a single time. The sample holds other DNA sequences that translate to the same CDR3. The J gene is TRBJ1-1, the V gene TRBV2; possible D gene TRBD1, 5 bases. This CDR3 has 14 residues. Germline loops: CDR1 SNHLY, CDR2 FYNNEI. Trimming pared 3 bases from V and 5 bases from J, leaving 13 bases between. The DNA of the CDR3 is TGTGCCAGCAGTGAGGCGGGGCGAGGGACTGAAGCTTTCTTT. Residues: CASSEAGRGTEAFF.

Worth noting for this clone: This same CDR3 is encoded by further DNA sequences in the sample. The chain couples TRBV7-2 to TRBJ2-7; the D call may be TRBD1 or TRBD2 (5 bases each). The CDR3 has 14 residues. The V gene's germline CDR1 is SGHTA and CDR2 FQGNSA. V was trimmed by 5 bases and J by 6 bases, leaving 17 bases between them. This CDR3 is CASSPGQGRGEQYF. CDR3 DNA sequence: TGTGCCAGCAGCCCGGGGCAGGGAAGGGGCGAGCAGTACTTC.

Details on this clone: Other nucleotide sequences in the sample specify the same CDR3. This rearrangement joins TRBV5-5 to TRBJ1-4; unclear D gene. Trimming stripped 4 bases from V and 5 bases from J, with 12 bases between. Germline-derived CDR1 and CDR2 are SGHKS and YYEKEE (reference sequence). The CDR3 has 14 residues. CDR3 in DNA: TGTGCCAGCAGCCTGATGGGGAGAAATGAAAAACTGTTTTTT. Translated: CASSLMGRNEKLFF. Filled out from reference TRBV5-5 and TRBJ1-4, the complete variable domain reads DAGVTQSPTHLIKTRGQQVTLRCSPISGHKSVSWYQQVLGQGPQFIFQYYEKEERGRGNFPDRFSARQFPNYSSELNVNALLLGDSALYLCASSLMGRNEKLFFGSGTQLSVL.

The chain uses TRBV6-5 and TRBJ2-7; 7 nucleotides align to TRBD1. The CDR3 has 15 residues. Per germline, CDR1 MNHEY and CDR2 SVGAGI. The V gene end was trimmed by 2 bases and the J gene end by 1 base; junction bases not matched to a gene: 5. The CDR3 spells CASSYARQGSYEQYF. The CDR3 DNA reads as TGTGCCAGCAGTTACGCAAGACAGGGTTCCTACGAGCAGTACTTC.

The chain carries TRBV30 and TRBJ2-5; tentative D call: TRBD2 (6 bases). CDR3 size: 19 residues. Germline values: CDR1 GTSNPN, CDR2 SVGIG (reference sequence). V was pared by 3 bases and J by 5 bases, with 31 bases between. Here the CDR3 DNA reads TGTGCCTGGAGCGTCGCTTGGGGCGGCGGGATGAGGTTGGAGGAGACCCAGTACTTC. Its translation is CAWSVAWGGGMRLEETQYF.

The chain couples TRBV5-1 to TRBJ2-4; D unresolved. The CDR3 is 15 amino acids. Germline CDR1 SGHRS, CDR2 YFSETQ. The V gene lost 4 bases and the J gene lost 7 bases, with 18 bases spanning the gap. The CDR3 DNA reads as TGCGCCAGCAGCCCACGACCAGCAGGTTCGAACATTCAGTACTTC. The encoded protein is CASSPRPAGSNIQYF.

The chain employs TRBV6-4 and TRBJ2-3, with 8 bases that match TRBD1. Germline CDR1 is MRHNA and CDR2 is SNTAGT. The CDR3 consists of 17 residues. V shed 0 bases, J shed 3 bases, and the junction held 8 bases outside the gene matches. CDR3 amino acids: CASSDSAGGWGTDTQYF. The DNA for the CDR3 is TGTGCCAGCAGTGACTCAGCAGGGGGCTGGGGTACAGATACGCAGTATTTT.

The V call is TRBV6-4, the J call TRBJ2-1; 8 bases fit TRBD1. The germline gives CDR1 MRHNA, CDR2 SNTAGT. The CDR3 loop spans 14 amino acids. The V gene end was trimmed by 4 bases and the J gene end by 9 bases; junction bases not matched to a gene: 8. CDR3 protein: CASSVGQGVGEQFF. The DNA of the CDR3 is TGTGCCAGCAGTGTCGGACAGGGTGTAGGTGAGCAGTTCTTC.

The V call is TRBV7-8, the J call TRBJ2-1, with 11 bases matching TRBD2. Germline CDR1 reads SGHVS; CDR2 reads FQNEAQ. The CDR3 runs to 17 residues. J was trimmed by 6 bases and V by 4 bases; bases with no gene match: 11. The CDR3, as DNA: TGTGCCAGCAGCTCTGTACGGCGTAGCGGGAGGGGCAATGAGCAGTTCTTC. Translated, it gives CASSSVRRSGRGNEQFF.

The chain links TRBV25-1 to TRBJ2-7, with D possibly TRBD1 on 6 matching bases. The CDR3 length is 14 residues. V dropped 4 bases and J dropped 0 bases, with 10 bases sitting between them. Germline CDR1 reads MGHDK; CDR2 reads SYGVNS. In DNA, the CDR3 is TGTGCCAGCAGTGTACAGGGATTCTCCTACGAGCAGTACTTC. Translating gives CASSVQGFSYEQYF.

The genes are TRBV28 and TRBJ2-2; D is tentatively TRBD1 or TRBD2 (5 bases each). The CDR3 is 17 residues long. Per germline, CDR1 MDHEN and CDR2 SYDVKM. The V end was cut by 3 bases, the J end by 3 bases, with 17 bases between. The DNA of the CDR3 is TGTGCCAGCAGTTTCCTCCGGGGCGGTTCTCACACCGGGGAGCTGTTTTTT. Encoded protein: CASSFLRGGSHTGELFF.

This chain joins TRBV6-6 and TRBJ2-7; TRBD1 aligns across 7 bases. The CDR3 loop spans 15 amino acids. With 6 bases clipped from V and 2 bases from J, the junction kept 10 bases outside the gene matches. CDR1 is MNHNY and CDR2 is SVGAGI in the germline V gene (reference sequence). CDR3 in DNA: TGTGCCAGCAGCGGCAGGGGGATCGCCGCCTACGAGCAGTACTTC. Residues: CASSGRGIAAYEQYF.

The chain carries TRBV5-1 and TRBJ2-1; 7 nucleotides line up with TRBD2. Per germline, CDR1 SGHRS and CDR2 YFSETQ. V lost 7 bases and J lost 0; bases outside the gene matches: 4. This CDR3 is 14 amino acids long. CDR3 DNA sequence: TGCGCCAGCCATCGGGACTACTCCTACAATGAGCAGTTCTTC. As protein: CASHRDYSYNEQFF. Drawing the rest from reference TRBV5-1 and TRBJ2-1, the complete variable domain is KAGVTQTPRYLIKTRGQQVTLSCSPISGHRSVSWYQQTPGQGLQFLFEYFSETQRNKGNFPGRFSGRQFSNSRSEMNVSTLELGDSALYLCASHRDYSYNEQFFGPGTRLTVL.

This chain links TRBV7-2 with TRBJ2-5; D call uncertain. Germline CDR1 SGHTA, CDR2 FQGNSA. V dropped 0 bases and J dropped 7 bases, with 21 bases sitting between them. There are 17 residues in the CDR3. CDR3 DNA: TGTGCCAGCAGCTTAGCGGGCAGCTCCCGTGGCCTCGGGACCCAGTACTTC. Translating gives CASSLAGSSRGLGTQYF.

The gene calls are TRBV2 and TRBJ1-2; 8 bases map to TRBD1. The CDR3 runs to 16 residues. The V and J ends lost 7 bases and 4 bases, in that order; junction bases with no gene match: 14. Germline-derived CDR1 and CDR2 are SNHLY and FYNNEI. In nucleotides, the CDR3 is TGTGCCAGCACCTTACTGGCGTCAGGGGGCCGCTATGGCTACACCTTC. Translation gives CASTLLASGGRYGYTF.

Here the CDR3 DNA reads TGTGCCAGCAGCTCACTCCGGGGAGAGCAGTACTTC. This sequence encodes CASSSLRGEQYF. J is TRBJ2-7 and V is TRBV5-6, with D possibly being TRBD2 (5 bases). V dropped 3 bases and J dropped 7 bases, with 11 bases sitting between them. In germline, CDR1 is SGHDT, CDR2 YYEEEE. The CDR3 has 12 amino acids.